This T cell receptor (beta chain) derives from a study of technical replicates of blood from a few donors. Data came from immunoSEQ multiplex PCR; TCRdb stores just in-frame clones and leaves some out. The table has nearly 80,000 clones, over 90% seen once. V lost 6 bases to trimming and J lost 3 bases, with 15 bases between them. The V gene's germline CDR1 is KGHSH and CDR2 LQKENI. This CDR3 region has 14 residues. The chain recombines TRBV18 with TRBJ2-7, with D possibly matching TRBD1 (7 bases). This receptor was obtained from a human donor in good health. The material sequenced was T cells isolated from PBMCs. CDR3 in amino acids: CASSTGAGGYEQYF. In DNA form, the CDR3 reads TGTGCCAGCTCGACGGGGGCAGGGGGCTACGAGCAGTACTTC.